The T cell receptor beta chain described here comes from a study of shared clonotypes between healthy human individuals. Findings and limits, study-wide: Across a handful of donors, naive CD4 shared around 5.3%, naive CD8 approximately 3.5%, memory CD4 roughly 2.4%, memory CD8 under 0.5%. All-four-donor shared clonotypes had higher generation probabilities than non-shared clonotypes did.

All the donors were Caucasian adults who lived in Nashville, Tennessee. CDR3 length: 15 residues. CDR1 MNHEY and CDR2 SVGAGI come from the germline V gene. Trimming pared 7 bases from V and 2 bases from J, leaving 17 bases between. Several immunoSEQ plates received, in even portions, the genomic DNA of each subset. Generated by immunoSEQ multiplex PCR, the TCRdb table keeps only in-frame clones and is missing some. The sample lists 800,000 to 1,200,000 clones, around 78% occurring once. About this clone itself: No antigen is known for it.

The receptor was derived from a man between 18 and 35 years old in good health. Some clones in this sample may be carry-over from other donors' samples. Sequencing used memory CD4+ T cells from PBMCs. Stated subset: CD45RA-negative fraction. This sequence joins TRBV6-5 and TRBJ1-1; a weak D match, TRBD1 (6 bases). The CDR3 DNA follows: TGTGCCAGCACCAAAGCAACAGGGAAAAACACTGAAGCTTTCTTT. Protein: CASTKATGKNTEAFF.